The source of this T cell receptor beta chain is a study of molecular identifiers for immune sequencing clone quantification. MiXCR was run by TCRdb on the PCR reads, yielding one entry per CDR3 protein. This sample yields around 460,000 distinct CDR3 sequences, of which 25% are seen a single time; approximately 0.8% belongs to the top ten. Sorting captured naive CD8 T cells as CD8+CD4-CCR7+CD45RA+. This clonotype was found once. A read error may be the cause here, since a much bigger clone is one base away. Sequencing was performed on naive CD8+ T cells from blood, with Jurkat cell RNA spiked in. Specified subset: FACS-sorted CD8+CD4-CCR7+CD45RA+ naive T cells. This clonotype was obtained from a human donor in good health. Some libraries in this study had Jurkat cell RNA spiked in.

The CDR3 sequence: CAGSFFPSTDTQYF. The CDR3 bases are TGTGCCGGCAGTTTTTTCCCTAGCACAGATACGCAGTATTTT. J is TRBJ2-3 and V is TRBV27; D not certain. The CDR3 is made up of 14 amino acids. CDR1 and CDR2 (germline): MNHEY, SMNVEV (reference sequence).